This TCR beta chain was sequenced for a study of blood T cell repertoires in COVID-19 (dated by TCRdb to about 2020). Describing the broader study: Collaborator samples came from the United States, Italy and Spain and covered acute and convalescent phases of COVID-19. The material from the prospective study consisted of cDNA or gDNA derived from T cells, B-cell-depleted T cells, or PBMCs. The repertoires were made available in a free public database intended to serve as a resource for research on the immune response to SARS-CoV-2. HLA class I and class II types, where available, came from metadata supplied by the sample provider rather than from assay-based typing. The dataset comprised deeply sampled blood TCRbeta repertoires from subjects exposed to, actively infected with, or recovered from COVID-19. A de-identified subject ID, COVID-19 status, age in years and sex were almost always included in the sample metadata. Samples were obtained from the ongoing ImmuneRACE study (first 160 participants) and from about 1,300 subjects provided by 6 global collaborators. Overall study outcomes, separate from this receptor: How much clinical and demographic metadata was included differed by source and by participant, and the metadata was provided uncurated.

CDR1 and CDR2 were assigned from the germline V gene as SGHRS and YFSETQ. Reading from cysteine to phenylalanine, the CDR3 counts 14 amino acids. Of the read, only the CDR3 DNA is kept; its 42 bases are in frame from base 1. V trim: 4 bases; J trim: 5 bases; unmatched bases: 8. This clone showed up just once. Its antigen is not yet known. Per-nucleotide qualities are absent, and no much larger clonotype sits a single base away. The collaborating institutions used their own protocols to collect whole blood in K2EDTA tubes. For TCRbeta analysis, collaborator samples were shipped as frozen whole blood, as isolated PBMCs, or as DNA extracted from either sample type. TCRbeta CDR3 regions were amplified from genomic DNA using the immunoSEQ Assay, a bias-controlled multiplex PCR. The source study handled its data this way. The number of nucleated cells in each sample was estimated from the amplification of reference gene primers within the assay. To quantify the absolute abundance of each unique TCRbeta CDR3 rearrangement, sequence reads were collapsed and filtered. For each sample, productive Simpson clonality was calculated as the square root of Simpson's diversity index over productive rearrangements. TCRdb's version of the immuneACCESS table is confined to in-frame rearrangements and falls short of the full clone set. An unresolved V gene accounts for under half of the shortfall where checked; the remainder is of unknown origin. V and J calls and clone size are given by that table; D and trimming were obtained from the DNA. For this sample the table gives over 130,000 clones, of which approximately 88% were detected only once. In total, the top ten clones hold around 26% of the sample.

The clonotype was recovered from a human donor in a cohort sampled during active COVID-19. The sequence is built from TRBV5-1 and TRBJ1-1; 7 of the junction bases match TRBD1. Sequencing was performed on peripheral blood. The CDR3 protein: CASSPAGGSTEAFF. The nucleotide sequence is given as TGCGCCAGCAGCCCCGCAGGGGGGAGTACTGAAGCTTTCTTT.